The sequence of this T cell receptor beta chain was determined in a study of T cells after yellow fever vaccination. This clonotype was seen a few times. Its antigen remains unidentified. Germline values: CDR1 MNHEY, CDR2 SVGEGT. CDR3 length equals 15 residues. Trimming took 8 bases from V and 8 from J, leaving 22 bases between them. Findings of the study overall: Clones that expanded after primary vaccination mostly reappeared after the booster (roughly 96% CD4, 88% CD8). A small share of clonotypes appeared in both CD4 and CD8 compartments.

TCRdb called the 5' RACE reads again in MiXCR, with one record for every CDR3 protein. The sample lists some 290,000 distinct CDR3 sequences, about 10% occurring once. The V call is TRBV6-2 or TRBV6-3, the J call TRBJ2-1; TRBD1 is a possible D gene (6 bases). Sequenced material: CD4+ T cells sorted from PBMCs, taken 45 days after the yellow fever booster vaccination. This TCR came from a man between 18 and 35 years old who received the YFV17D yellow fever vaccine. The CDR3 protein is CASALVGGAADEQFF. In nucleotides, the CDR3 is TGTGCCAGCGCACTCGTAGGGGGAGCGGCGGATGAGCAGTTCTTC.